This T cell receptor (beta chain) derives from a study of blood T cell repertoires in COVID-19. At the level of the study: The samples span acute and convalescent COVID-19 from the United States, Italy and Spain. The analysed material was cDNA or gDNA that came from T cells, B-cell-depleted T cells, or PBMCs.

This clone was counted once. CDR1 MNHNY and CDR2 SVGAGI come from the germline V gene (reference sequence). This CDR3 is built from 14 residues. J lost 2 bases, V lost 8 bases, and 4 bases had no gene match. Per the study methods: Estimates of nucleated cell counts were drawn from the amplification of reference gene primers. The repertoire was sequenced with immunoSEQ multiplex PCR; TCRdb's copy has only in-frame clones and lacks some. The DNA gave D and trimming, while V, J and clone size come from that table. The data show about 51,000 clones, about 82% seen once. The chain uses TRBV6-6 and TRBJ1-4, with 8 bases matching TRBD1. The specimen was peripheral blood. This clonotype originated in a man aged 80 or over with active COVID-19. CDR3 sequence reads: CASWTGFTNEKLFF. DNA for the CDR3: TGTGCCAGCTGGACAGGGTTTACTAATGAAAAACTGTTTTTT.